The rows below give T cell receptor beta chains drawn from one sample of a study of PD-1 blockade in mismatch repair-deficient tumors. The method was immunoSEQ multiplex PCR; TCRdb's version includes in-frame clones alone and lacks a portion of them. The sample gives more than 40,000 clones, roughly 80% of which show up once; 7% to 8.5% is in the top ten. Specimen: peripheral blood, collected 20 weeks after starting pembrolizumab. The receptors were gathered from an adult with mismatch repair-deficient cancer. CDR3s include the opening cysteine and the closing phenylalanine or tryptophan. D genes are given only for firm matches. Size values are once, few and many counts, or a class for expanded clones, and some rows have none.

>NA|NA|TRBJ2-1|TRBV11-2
TGTGCCAGCAGCTTACTCGGGGGACCAATCTACAATGAGCAGTTCTTC
CASSLLGGPIYNEQFF
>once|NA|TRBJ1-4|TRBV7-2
TGTGCCAGCAGCCGAGGGGCAGGGAGTGAAAAACTGTTTTTT
CASSRGAGSEKLFF
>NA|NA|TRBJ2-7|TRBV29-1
TGCAGCGTCTTTGACGGGACCTACGAGCAGTACTTC
CSVFDGTYEQYF
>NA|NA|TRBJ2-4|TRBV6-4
TGTGCCAGCAGTGAACTAGTGGGAGCCAAAAACATTCAGTACTTC
CASSELVGAKNIQYF
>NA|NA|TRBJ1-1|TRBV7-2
TGTGCCAGCACCCTTGAGTCGGGCCCTGAAACTTTCTTT
CASTLESGPETFF
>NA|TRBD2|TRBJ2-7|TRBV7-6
TGTGCCAGCAGCTTGGGGGAGGGCCGGAGCGAGCAGTACTTC
CASSLGEGRSEQYF
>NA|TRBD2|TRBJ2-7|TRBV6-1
TGTGCCAGCAGTTTCTTTAGCGGGAGTGCATACGAGCAGTACTTC
CASSFFSGSAYEQYF
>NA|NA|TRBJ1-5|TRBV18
TGTGCCAGCTCACCACCGGGGGGAAATCAGCCCCAGCATTTT
CASSPPGGNQPQHF
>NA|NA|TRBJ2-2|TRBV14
TGTGCCAGCAGCTTAGGTTCCGGGGAGCTGTTTTTT
CASSLGSGELFF
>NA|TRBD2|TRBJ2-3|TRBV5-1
TGCGCCAGCAGAAAGGGACTAGCGGGAGCAGATACGCAGTATTTT
CASRKGLAGADTQYF
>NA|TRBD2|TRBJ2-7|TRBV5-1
TGCGCCAGCGGGTTAGGGGCTAGCGGCTCCTACGAGCAGTACTTC
CASGLGASGSYEQYF
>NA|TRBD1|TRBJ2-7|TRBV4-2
TGTGCCAGCAGCTCAACCGGGACAGGGGGCCTCGAGCAGTACTTC
CASSSTGTGGLEQYF
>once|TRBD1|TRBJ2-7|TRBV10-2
TGCGCCAGTTCTGACAGGGGACGGGGAAGCTCCTACGAGCAGTACTTC
CASSDRGRGSSYEQYF
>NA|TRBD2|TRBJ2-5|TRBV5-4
TGTGCCAGCAGCTTTCCGGGACTAGCGGGAGTCCCGCAAGAGACCCAGTACTTC
CASSFPGLAGVPQETQYF
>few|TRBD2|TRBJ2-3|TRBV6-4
TGTGCCAGCAGTGACGGCGGGGGAGACACAGATACGCAGTATTTT
CASSDGGGDTDTQYF
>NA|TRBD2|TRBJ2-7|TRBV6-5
TGTGCCAGCAGCTCTAGCGGGAGGCGACCCAACGAGCAGTACTTC
CASSSSGRRPNEQYF
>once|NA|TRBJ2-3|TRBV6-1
TGTGCCAGCAGGGCCGGGGAGGTGGGCACAGATACGCAGTATTTT
CASRAGEVGTDTQYF
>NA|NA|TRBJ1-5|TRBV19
TGTGCCAGTATGGTGTACGGGGAGAGCAATCAGCCCCAGCATTTT
CASMVYGESNQPQHF
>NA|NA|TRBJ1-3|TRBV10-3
TGTGCCATCAGTGAGTCGGGGAGGTCTGGAAACACCATATATTTT
CAISESGRSGNTIYF
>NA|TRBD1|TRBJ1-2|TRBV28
TGTGCCAGCAGTTCCGGGACAGGGGACTATGGCTACACCTTC
CASSSGTGDYGYTF
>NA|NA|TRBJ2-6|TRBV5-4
TGTGCCAGCAGCAGGACAGCCTCTGGGGCCAACGTCCTGACTTTC
CASSRTASGANVLTF
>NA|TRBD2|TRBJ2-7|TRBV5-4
TGTGCCAGCAGCTCCACTTGGACTAGCGGGTACGAGCAGTACTTC
CASSSTWTSGYEQYF
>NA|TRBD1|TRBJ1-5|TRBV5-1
TGCGCCAGCAGCCCACAGGGGGCAGGCCAGCCCCAGCATTTT
CASSPQGAGQPQHF
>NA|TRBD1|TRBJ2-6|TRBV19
TGTGCCAGTAGTACGGGACAGAGACTCTCTGGGGCCAACGTCCTGACTTTC
CASSTGQRLSGANVLTF
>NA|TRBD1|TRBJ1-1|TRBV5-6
TGTGCCAGCAGCTTGATGGCAGGGGGGAACACTGAAGCTTTCTTT
CASSLMAGGNTEAFF
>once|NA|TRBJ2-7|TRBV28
TGTGCCAGCACCTATGTCTCGGGGTTGTGGTACTTC
CASTYVSGLWYF
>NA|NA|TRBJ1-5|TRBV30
TGTGCCTGGAGTGGTCTGTCGGGGGAGCAGCCCCAGCATTTT
CAWSGLSGEQPQHF
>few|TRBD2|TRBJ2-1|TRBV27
TGTGCCAGCACCTCCATACTAGCGGGAGATGAGCAGTTCTTC
CASTSILAGDEQFF
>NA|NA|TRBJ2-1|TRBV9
TGTGCCAGCAGCGGGACCCCCTACAATGAGCAGTTCTTC
CASSGTPYNEQFF
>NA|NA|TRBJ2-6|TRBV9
TGTGCCAGCAGCGTAGACAAGGGGTTCTCTGGGGCCAACGTCCTGACTTTC
CASSVDKGFSGANVLTF
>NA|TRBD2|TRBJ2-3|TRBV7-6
TGTGCCAGCAGCCCCACACTAGCGGGAGGGCAAGATACGCAGTATTTT
CASSPTLAGGQDTQYF
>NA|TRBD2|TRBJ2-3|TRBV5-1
TGCGCCAGCAGCTTGGGGACTAGCGGATTCACAGATACGCAGTATTTT
CASSLGTSGFTDTQYF
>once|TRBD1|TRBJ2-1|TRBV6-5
TGTGCCAGCAGTCAGGGACAGGGAGTCCCCAATGAGCAGTTCTTC
CASSQGQGVPNEQFF
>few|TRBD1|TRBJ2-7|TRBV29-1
TGCAGCGTAGTCCCCGGGGACAGCCGAACCTACGAGCAGTACTTC
CSVVPGDSRTYEQYF
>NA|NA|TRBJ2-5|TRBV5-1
TGCGCCAGCAGCTTGAGGCCAGCCCGGGGGGAGACCCAGTACTTC
CASSLRPARGETQYF
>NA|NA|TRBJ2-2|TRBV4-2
TGTGCCAGCAGCCAGGGGACATCCAACGGGGAGCTGTTTTTT
CASSQGTSNGELFF
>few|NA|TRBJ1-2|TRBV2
TGTGCCAGCAAGGACACCCTGCTGTCCTATGGCTACACCTTC
CASKDTLLSYGYTF
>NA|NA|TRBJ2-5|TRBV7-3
TGTGCCAGCAGTTACAGATGGACTGCACGTCAAGAGACCCAGTACTTC
CASSYRWTARQETQYF
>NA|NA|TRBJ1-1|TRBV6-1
TGTGCCAGCAAACGGGACACTGAAGCTTTCTTT
CASKRDTEAFF
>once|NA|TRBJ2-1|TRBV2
TGTGCCAGCACAGGTAGGAATGAGCAGTTCTTC
CASTGRNEQFF
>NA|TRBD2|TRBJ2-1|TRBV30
TGTGCCTGGAGTGCCCAACTAGCGGGTGGGGGATTCTTC
CAWSAQLAGGGFF
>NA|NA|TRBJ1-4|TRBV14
TGTGCCAGCAGCCTTCAGGGCCCTGAAACACTGTTTTTT
CASSLQGPETLFF
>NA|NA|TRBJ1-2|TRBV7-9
TGTGCCAGCAGCTTAGTTGGCAGGGACGGCTACACCTTC
CASSLVGRDGYTF
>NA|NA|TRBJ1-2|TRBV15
TGTGCCACCAGCAGAGATTCAGGACGGCCCTATGGCTACACCTTC
CATSRDSGRPYGYTF
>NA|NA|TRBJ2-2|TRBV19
TGTGCCAGTAGTATGGAGGGGGGGAACACCGGGGAGCTGTTTTTT
CASSMEGGNTGELFF
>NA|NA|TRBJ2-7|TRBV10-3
TGTGCCATCAGTGAGTCTCCCAGCGTATACGAGCAGTACTTC
CAISESPSVYEQYF
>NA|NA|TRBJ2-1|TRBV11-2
TGTGCCAGCAGCTTAGTGATTAGCGGTGCTTCCTACAATGAGCAGTTCTTC
CASSLVISGASYNEQFF
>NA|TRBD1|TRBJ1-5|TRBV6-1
TGTGCCAGCAGAACAGGGGTTCAGCAATGGCCCCAGCATTTT
CASRTGVQQWPQHF
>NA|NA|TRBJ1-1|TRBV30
TGTGCCTGGAGGGGACGGATGAACACTGAAGCTTTCTTT
CAWRGRMNTEAFF
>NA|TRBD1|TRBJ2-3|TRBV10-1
TGCGCCAGCAGTACTGACAGGGGTGGCACAGATACGCAGTATTTT
CASSTDRGGTDTQYF
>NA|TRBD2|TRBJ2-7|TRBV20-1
TGCAGTGCAATAGCGGGAGAGGTGCAGTACTTC
CSAIAGEVQYF
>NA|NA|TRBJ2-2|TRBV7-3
TGTGCCAGCAGCTTAATCTGGACGGGGGACACCGGGGAGCTGTTTTTT
CASSLIWTGDTGELFF
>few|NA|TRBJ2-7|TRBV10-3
TGTGCCATCAGTGAGTCAGGGACTCAGAGCTCCTACGAGCAGTACTTC
CAISESGTQSSYEQYF
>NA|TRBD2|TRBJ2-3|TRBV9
TGTGCCAGCAGCGGAGGGACTACTAGCGGGAGTAGGACGCAGTATTTT
CASSGGTTSGSRTQYF
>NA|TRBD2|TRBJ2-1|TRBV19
TGTGCCAGTAGTATAATCACTTCGGGACTAGCGGGGCTCCCCTACAATGAGCAGTTCTTC
CASSIITSGLAGLPYNEQFF
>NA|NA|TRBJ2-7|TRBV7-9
TGTGCCAGCAGCCTGACGTACGAGCAGTACTTC
CASSLTYEQYF
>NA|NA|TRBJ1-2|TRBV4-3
TGCGCCAGCAGCCATACGTCCTATGGCTACACCTTC
CASSHTSYGYTF
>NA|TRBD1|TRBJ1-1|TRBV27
TGTGCCAGCAGTAAGGACAGGGCTGAAGCTTTCTTT
CASSKDRAEAFF